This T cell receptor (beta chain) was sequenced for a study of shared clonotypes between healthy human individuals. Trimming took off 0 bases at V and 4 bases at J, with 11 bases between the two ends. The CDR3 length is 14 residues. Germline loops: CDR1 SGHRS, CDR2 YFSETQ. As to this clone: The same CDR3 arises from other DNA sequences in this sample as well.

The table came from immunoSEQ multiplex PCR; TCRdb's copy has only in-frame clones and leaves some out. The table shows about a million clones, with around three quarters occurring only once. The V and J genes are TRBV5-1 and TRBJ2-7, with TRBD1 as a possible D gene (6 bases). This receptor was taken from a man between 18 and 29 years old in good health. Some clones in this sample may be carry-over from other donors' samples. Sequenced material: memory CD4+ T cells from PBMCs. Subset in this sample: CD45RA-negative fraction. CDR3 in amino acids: CASSLAQGTYEQYF. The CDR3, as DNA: TGCGCCAGCAGCTTGGCACAGGGAACTTACGAGCAGTACTTC.